This TCR beta chain was captured by sequencing in a study of T cell repertoires in cytomegalovirus infection (dated by TCRdb to about 2019). About the investigation overall: The HLA type of each donor mattered for the analysis, because public TCR beta signatures pointed to carriage of CMV infection along with the matching HLA type.

The sample was run on an Illumina HiSeq 1500. TCRdb ran its own pipeline on the public reads, namely fastp trimming at Q25 and MiXCR clone calling, and kept in-frame beta chains. Rows are unified per CDR3 protein, each entry keeping the most common DNA and genes. In this sample the table shows roughly 500,000 distinct CDR3 sequences, more than 15% of which occur a single time. 20% to 30% of the sample belongs to the ten largest clones. This clonotype was found many times. Its antigen specificity is not known. At one end, the junction sequence differs from germline, possibly due to a read error. Overall study results and their limits: Cumulative frequency of public TCR beta family members discriminated carriers of CMV infection plus the relevant HLA type in this cohort and an independent approximately 370-donor cohort. The ex vivo response was dominated by HLA-C-restricted CMV-specific TCR beta clonotypes, which also provided the single most frequent clonotype in two of eight donors.

CDR1 SSHAT and CDR2 FNYEAQ are derived from the germline V gene (reference sequence). The CDR3 runs 14 amino acids, cysteine and phenylalanine included. Only CDR3 DNA remains: 42 bases, in frame from the first base. Material: CD8+ T cells from PBMCs. The V and J segments used are TRBV7-7 and TRBJ2-1, and 10 junction bases match TRBD2. This receptor was taken from a human donor in good health (CMV status not recorded). Some clones in this sample may be carry-over from other donors' samples. The nucleotide sequence reads as follows: TGTGCTAGCAGCTCGAGCGGGAGGGCCAATGAGCAGTTCTTC. Its coded protein is CASSSSGRANEQFF.